This T cell receptor (beta chain) was found in a study of identical twins. This clonotype was counted a few times. The V gene end was trimmed by 5 bases and the J gene end by 6 bases; junction bases not matched to a gene: 3. This CDR3 contains 13 residues. Per germline, CDR1 DFQATT and CDR2 SNEGSKA (reference sequence). TCRdb used MiXCR to reprocess the 5' RACE reads, holding one entry per CDR3 protein. The sample contains approximately 490,000 distinct CDR3 sequences, approximately 20% of which appear only once. In addition, the sample was reused for a study of yellow fever vaccine responses in identical twins.

The sequenced sample consisted of CD4+ T cells sorted from blood. The source of this sequence is a woman under 30 in good health. The V call is TRBV20-1, the J call TRBJ2-7; 14 nucleotides line up with TRBD2. CDR3 amino acids: CSARTSGGSEQYV. Here the CDR3 DNA reads TGCAGTGCTCGGACTAGCGGGGGGAGCGAGCAGTACGTC.